Listed below are T cell receptor beta chains from one sample, sequenced in a study of molecular identifiers for immune sequencing clone quantification. TCRdb re-analysed the PCR reads in MiXCR, keeping a single row per CDR3 protein. The repertoire consists of approximately 680,000 distinct CDR3 sequences, with 25% occurring once and the leading ten covering 0.78%. The sequencing input was naive CD8+ T cells from blood, with Jurkat cell RNA spiked in. Source of these receptors: a human donor in good health. Some libraries in this study had Jurkat cell RNA spiked in. The CDR3 runs from the conserved cysteine through the conserved F or W. The order of the fields is J gene, V gene, CDR3 protein.

>TRBJ2-7|TRBV4-3
CASSQAQGASYEQYF
>TRBJ1-1|TRBV28
CASSWRGRGTEAFF
>TRBJ2-7|TRBV6-2/TRBV6-3
CASSYAFYEQYF
>TRBJ1-1|TRBV19
CASKVGRGEAFF
>TRBJ1-5|TRBV4-1
CASSHNRDMLEPQHF
>TRBJ2-5|TRBV7-9
CASSRPGPYQETQYF
>TRBJ2-3|TRBV4-3
CASSHNPGGGTDTQYF
>TRBJ2-5|TRBV6-2/TRBV6-3
CASSYYLVETGDQETQYF
>TRBJ2-3|TRBV29-1
CSVEDPLAGSTDTQYF
>TRBJ1-1|TRBV5-5
CASSSGLAEAFF
>TRBJ2-1|TRBV7-9
CASSTPRLGRSSSYNEQFF
>TRBJ2-7|TRBV20-1
CSAGGTYEQYF
>TRBJ2-7|TRBV20-1
CSARDVAVEYF
>TRBJ1-1|TRBV12-3/TRBV12-4
CASSPSETTILFF
>TRBJ2-7|TRBV27
CASRGTPDSYEQYF
>TRBJ1-3|TRBV28
CASSLGTPGTTIYF
>TRBJ2-5|TRBV4-3
CASSQDIVVQETQYF
>TRBJ2-7|TRBV6-1
CASSEYSLRQYF
>TRBJ2-7|TRBV4-1
CASSQDTGTSVAYEQYF
>TRBJ2-2|TRBV27
CASSLSIRGRTGELFF
>TRBJ1-1|TRBV30
CADREYTEAFF
>TRBJ2-2|TRBV7-9
CASSLAGQGRTGELFF
>TRBJ2-2|TRBV7-9
CASSFGPATGELFF
>TRBJ2-3|TRBV19
CASSIQPGGGTDTQYF
>TRBJ2-7|TRBV21-1
CASSSCQGPPKYEQYF
>TRBJ2-1|TRBV4-1
CASSQEIFSGGWGNEQFF
>TRBJ1-5|TRBV29-1
CSVDGGAGQPQHF
>TRBJ1-2|TRBV6-5
CASRVGIGGYTF
>TRBJ2-1|TRBV2
CASSESRGNEQFF
>TRBJ1-1|TRBV6-2/TRBV6-3
CASSYTYSGTEAFF
>TRBJ1-1|TRBV27
CASSLRTALMNTEAFF
>TRBJ2-7|TRBV4-2
CASSQGRQGYEQYF
>TRBJ1-2|TRBV6-5
CASSPQKNYGYTF
>TRBJ2-3|TRBV6-5
CASSYEYTGVIDTQYF
>TRBJ1-1|TRBV27
CASSWDRENTEAFF
>TRBJ2-3|TRBV12-3/TRBV12-4
CASSLAKIYSLSGGSDTQYF
>TRBJ1-1|TRBV5-8
CASPPVDTEAFF
>TRBJ2-5|TRBV7-6
CASSLETGRFEETQYF
>TRBJ2-2|TRBV19
CASSIRDRGITGELFF
>TRBJ2-1|TRBV5-6
CASSLSGFGHNEQFF
>TRBJ1-1|TRBV19
CASSIRPQGAFTEAFF